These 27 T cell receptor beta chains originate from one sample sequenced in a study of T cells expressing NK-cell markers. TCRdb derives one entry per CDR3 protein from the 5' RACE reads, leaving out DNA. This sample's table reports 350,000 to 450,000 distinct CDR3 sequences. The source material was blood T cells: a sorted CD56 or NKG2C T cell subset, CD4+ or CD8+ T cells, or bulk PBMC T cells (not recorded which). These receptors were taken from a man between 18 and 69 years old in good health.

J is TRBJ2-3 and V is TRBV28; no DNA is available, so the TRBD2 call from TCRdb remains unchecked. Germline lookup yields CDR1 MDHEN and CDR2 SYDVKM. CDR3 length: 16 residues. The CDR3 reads CASNVLAGGRADTQYF.

CDR3 loop: CASSFSTYHKNEKLFF. The V and J genes are TRBV27 and TRBJ1-4. The CDR3 has 16 residues. Germline lookup yields CDR1 MNHEY and CDR2 SMNVEV (reference sequence).

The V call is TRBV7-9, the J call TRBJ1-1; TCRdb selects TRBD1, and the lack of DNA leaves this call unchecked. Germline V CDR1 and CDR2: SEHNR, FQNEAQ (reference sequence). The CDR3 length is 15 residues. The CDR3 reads CASSSRDPWSTEAFF.

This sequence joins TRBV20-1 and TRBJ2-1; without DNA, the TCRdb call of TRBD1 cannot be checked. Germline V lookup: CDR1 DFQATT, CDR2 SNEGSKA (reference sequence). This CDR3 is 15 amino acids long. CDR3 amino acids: CSASAALPLRNEQFF.

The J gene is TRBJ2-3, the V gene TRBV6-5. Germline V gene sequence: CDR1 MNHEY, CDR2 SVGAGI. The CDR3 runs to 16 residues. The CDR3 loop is CASSYSGRIYTDTQYF.

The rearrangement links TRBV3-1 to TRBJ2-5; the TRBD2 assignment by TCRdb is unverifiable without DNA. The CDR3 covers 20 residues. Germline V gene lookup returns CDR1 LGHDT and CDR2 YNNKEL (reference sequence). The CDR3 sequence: CASSQEGPSGTSGRGETQYF.

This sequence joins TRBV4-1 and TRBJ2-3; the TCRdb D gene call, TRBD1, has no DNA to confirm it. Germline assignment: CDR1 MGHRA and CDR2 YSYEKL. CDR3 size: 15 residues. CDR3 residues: CASSLSGQGVDTQYF.

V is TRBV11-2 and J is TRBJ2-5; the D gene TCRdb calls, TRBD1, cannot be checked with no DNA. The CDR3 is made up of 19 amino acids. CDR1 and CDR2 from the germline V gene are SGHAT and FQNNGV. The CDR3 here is CASSLSVWGRGGREETQYF.

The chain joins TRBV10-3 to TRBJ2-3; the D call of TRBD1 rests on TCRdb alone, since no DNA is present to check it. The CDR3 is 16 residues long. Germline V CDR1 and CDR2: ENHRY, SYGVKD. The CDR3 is CAISDPGRGSTDTQYF.

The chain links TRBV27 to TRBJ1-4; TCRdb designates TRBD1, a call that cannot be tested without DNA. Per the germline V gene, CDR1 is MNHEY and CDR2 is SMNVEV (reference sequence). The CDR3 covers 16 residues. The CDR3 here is CASSSRNRGSNEKLFF.

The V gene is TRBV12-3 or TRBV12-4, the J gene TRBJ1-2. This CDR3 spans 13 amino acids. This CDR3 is CASSFRLIYGYTF.

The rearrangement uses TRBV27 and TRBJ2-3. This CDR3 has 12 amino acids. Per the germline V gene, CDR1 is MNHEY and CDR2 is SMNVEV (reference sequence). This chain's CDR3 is CASSHPKTAQYF.

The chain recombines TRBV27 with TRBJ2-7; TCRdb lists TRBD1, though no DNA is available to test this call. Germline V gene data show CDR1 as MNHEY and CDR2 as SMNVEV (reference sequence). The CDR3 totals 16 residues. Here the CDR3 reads CASSLLSRGAYYEQYF.

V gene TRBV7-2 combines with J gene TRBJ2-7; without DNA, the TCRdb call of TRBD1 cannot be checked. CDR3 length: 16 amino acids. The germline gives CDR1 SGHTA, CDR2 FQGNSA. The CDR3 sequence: CASSLVVGPGASEQYF.

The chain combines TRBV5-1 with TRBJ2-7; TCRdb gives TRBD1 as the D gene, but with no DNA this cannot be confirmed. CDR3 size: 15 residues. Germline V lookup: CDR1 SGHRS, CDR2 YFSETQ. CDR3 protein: CASSSTGTAWYEQYF.

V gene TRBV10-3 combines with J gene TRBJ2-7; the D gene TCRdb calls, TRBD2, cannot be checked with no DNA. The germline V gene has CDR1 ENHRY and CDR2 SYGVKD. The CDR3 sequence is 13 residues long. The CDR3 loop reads CAISGGGDYEQYF.

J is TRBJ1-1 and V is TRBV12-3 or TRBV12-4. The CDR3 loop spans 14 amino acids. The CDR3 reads CASRKLMGNTEAFF.

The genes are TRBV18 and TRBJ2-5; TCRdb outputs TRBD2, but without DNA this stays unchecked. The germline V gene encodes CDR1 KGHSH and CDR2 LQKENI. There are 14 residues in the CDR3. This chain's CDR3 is CASSPEAFGETQYF.

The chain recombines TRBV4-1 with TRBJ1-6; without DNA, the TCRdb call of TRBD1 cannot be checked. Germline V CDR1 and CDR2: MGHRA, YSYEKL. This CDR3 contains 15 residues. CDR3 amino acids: CASSQVGAAASPLHF.

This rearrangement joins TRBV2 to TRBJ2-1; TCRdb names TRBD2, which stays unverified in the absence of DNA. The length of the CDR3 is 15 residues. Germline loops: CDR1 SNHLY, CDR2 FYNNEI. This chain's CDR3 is CASSDWASGLNEQFF.

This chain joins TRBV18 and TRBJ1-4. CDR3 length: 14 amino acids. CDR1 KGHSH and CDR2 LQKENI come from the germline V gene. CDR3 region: CASSQQGTSEKLFF.

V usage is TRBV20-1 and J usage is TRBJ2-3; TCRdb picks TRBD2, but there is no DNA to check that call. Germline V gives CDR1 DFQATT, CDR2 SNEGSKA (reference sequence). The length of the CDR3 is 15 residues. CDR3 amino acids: CSAPPSGGASRTQYF.

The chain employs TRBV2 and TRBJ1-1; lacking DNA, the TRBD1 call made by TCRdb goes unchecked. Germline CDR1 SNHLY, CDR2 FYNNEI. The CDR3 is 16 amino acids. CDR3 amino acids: CASSPDRGRLGTEAFF. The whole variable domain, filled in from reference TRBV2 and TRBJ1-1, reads EPEVTQTPSHQVTQMGQEVILRCVPISNHLYFYWYRQILGQKVEFLVSFYNNEISEKSEIFDDQFSVERPDGSNFTLKIRSTKLEDSAMYFCASSPDRGRLGTEAFFGQGTRLTVV.

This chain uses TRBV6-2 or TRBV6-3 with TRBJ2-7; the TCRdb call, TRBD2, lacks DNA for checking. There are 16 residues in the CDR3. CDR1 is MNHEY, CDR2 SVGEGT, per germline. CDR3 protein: CASSYRRASSSYEQYF.

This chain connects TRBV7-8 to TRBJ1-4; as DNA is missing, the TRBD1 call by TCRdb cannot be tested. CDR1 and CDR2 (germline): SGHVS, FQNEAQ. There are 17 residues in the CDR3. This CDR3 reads CASSLRPGETNEKLFFF.

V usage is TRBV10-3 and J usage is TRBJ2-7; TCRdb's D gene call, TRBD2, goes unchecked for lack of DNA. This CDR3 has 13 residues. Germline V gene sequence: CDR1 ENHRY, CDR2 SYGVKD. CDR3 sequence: CAINRGGAYEQYF.

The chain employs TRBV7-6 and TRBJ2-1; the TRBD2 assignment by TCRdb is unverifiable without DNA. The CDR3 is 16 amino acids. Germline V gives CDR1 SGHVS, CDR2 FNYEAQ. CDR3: CASSSQAGGFYNEQFF.